Presented here are 26 T cell receptor beta chains from one specimen sequenced in a study of OX40 agonist ivuxolimab in advanced cancers. TCRdb's table, derived via immunoSEQ multiplex PCR, lists solely in-frame clones and lacks some. The sample has nearly 80,000 clones; around 80% are singletons. The sequenced sample was CD4+ or CD8+ T cells sorted from blood, obtained in a trial of the OX40 agonist ivuxolimab. Source of these receptors: an adult with an advanced solid tumor such as melanoma, head and neck, liver or kidney cancer.

The chain is built from TRBV6-5 and TRBJ2-2; D gene ambiguous. V was clipped by 1 base and J by 1 base, with 10 bases between them. CDR3 length equals 16 residues. Germline V CDR1 and CDR2: MNHEY, SVGAGI. The CDR3 reads CASSYYGSQNTGELFF. The DNA for the CDR3 is TGTGCCAGCAGTTACTACGGCAGCCAGAACACCGGGGAGCTGTTTTTT.

The chain combines TRBV9 with TRBJ2-5; TRBD1 agrees at 11 bases. Germline lookup yields CDR1 SGDLS and CDR2 YYNGEE. The CDR3 extends over 15 amino acids. V lost 2 bases and J lost 3; bases outside the gene matches: 3. The CDR3 region is CASSVGTGGEETQYF. Here the CDR3 DNA reads TGTGCCAGCAGCGTCGGGACAGGGGGTGAAGAGACCCAGTACTTC.

The chain links TRBV20-1 to TRBJ1-4; D uncertain. The CDR3 loop spans 11 amino acids. V dropped 2 bases and J dropped 4 bases, with 2 bases sitting between them. The V gene's germline CDR1 is DFQATT and CDR2 SNEGSKA (reference sequence). CDR3: CSARINEKLFF. The CDR3 bases are TGCAGTGCTAGAATTAATGAAAAACTGTTTTTT.

The chain carries TRBV7-7 and TRBJ2-3; no reliable D call. The CDR3 extends over 14 amino acids. Germline values: CDR1 SSHAT, CDR2 FNYEAQ (reference sequence). V lost 1 base to trimming and J lost 2 bases, with 7 bases between them. CDR3 sequence reads: CASSLGSNTDTQYF. CDR3 DNA sequence: TGTGCCAGCAGCTTAGGGAGCAACACAGATACGCAGTATTTT.

The chain recombines TRBV23-1 with TRBJ2-7; possible D gene TRBD1, 6 bases. TRBV23-1 is an ORF for which the function is uncertain. Trimming pared 7 bases from V and 0 bases from J, leaving 19 bases between. The CDR3 has 16 residues. CDR3 in amino acids: CASTPAWTVTSYEQYV. The CDR3 coding sequence is TGCGCCAGCACTCCCGCGTGGACAGTAACCTCCTACGAGCAGTACGTC.

This chain joins TRBV21-1 and TRBJ2-2; the tabulated D call, TRBD1, remains unverified against the DNA. TRBV21-1 is a known pseudogene. The CDR3 is 18 residues long. CDR3 coding DNA: TGTGCCAGCAGCAAAGTTGGCAGGGTGTTATGTGTTGCCGGGGAGCTGTTTTTT. It encodes CASSKVGRVLCVAGELFF.

In this sample, this clone turned up once. CDR3 region: CAWSRGENYGYTF. In DNA form, the CDR3 reads TGTGCCTGGAGTCGGGGGGAGAACTATGGCTACACCTTC. The chain has TRBV30 and TRBJ1-2; maybe TRBD1 (5 bases). Germline lookup yields CDR1 GTSNPN and CDR2 SVGIG (reference sequence). The CDR3 is made up of 13 amino acids. Trimming removed 2 bases at V and 2 bases at J, with 9 bases between.

This chain connects TRBV19 to TRBJ2-4; 9 bases agree with TRBD1. The CDR3 is made up of 15 amino acids. Germline values: CDR1 LNHDA, CDR2 SQIVND (reference sequence). The V gene end was trimmed by 6 bases and the J gene end by 5 bases; junction bases not matched to a gene: 8. The CDR3 reads CASSTRGQGENIQYF. CDR3 DNA: TGTGCCAGTAGCACACGGGGACAGGGAGAAAACATTCAGTACTTC.

This chain connects TRBV11-2 to TRBJ2-5, with 8 positions matching TRBD1. After removal of 5 bases from V and 3 bases from J, the junction contained 5 bases not matched to a gene. This CDR3 has 14 residues. The germline gives CDR1 SGHAT, CDR2 FQNNGV. CDR3 nucleotides: TGTGCCAGCAGCCCGCGGACAGGGAAAGAGACCCAGTACTTC. This encodes CASSPRTGKETQYF. Full variable domain (outside the CDR3, taken from reference TRBV11-2 and TRBJ2-5): EAGVAQSPRYKIIEKRQSVAFWCNPISGHATLYWYQQILGQGPKLLIQFQNNGVVDDSQLPKDRFSAERLKGVDSTLKIQPAKLEDSAVYLCASSPRTGKETQYFGPGTRLLVL.

This chain uses TRBV7-9 with TRBJ2-3; 9 nucleotides line up with TRBD2. Germline loops: CDR1 SEHNR, CDR2 FQNEAQ (reference sequence). The CDR3 covers 17 residues. J lost 6 bases, V lost 5 bases, and 15 bases had no gene match. The CDR3 reads CASSPPFGGREVDTQYF. Written as DNA, the CDR3 is TGTGCCAGCAGCCCCCCGTTCGGCGGGAGGGAAGTGGATACGCAGTATTTT.

The J gene is TRBJ2-7, the V gene TRBV2, with D tentatively TRBD1 (7 bases). The CDR3 runs 16 residues. CDR1 is SNHLY and CDR2 is FYNNEI in the germline V gene. The V and J ends lost 3 bases and 6 bases respectively, with 21 bases between them. This CDR3 is CASSERRGPRAGEQYF. CDR3 sequence (DNA): TGTGCCAGCAGTGAGAGGAGGGGGCCCAGGGCAGGCGAGCAGTACTTC.

Concerning this clone: Other DNA sequences from this sample encode an identical CDR3 as well. The chain combines TRBV11-3 with TRBJ2-2; perhaps TRBD2 as D (5 bases). The germline V gene has CDR1 SGHNT and CDR2 YENEEA. Deletions cut 2 bases from V and 6 bases from J, with 7 bases between. This CDR3 contains 13 residues. The CDR3 sequence: CASSLRDPGELFF. For the CDR3, the DNA is TGTGCCAGCAGCTTACGGGATCCCGGGGAGCTGTTTTTT.

The chain has TRBV18 and TRBJ1-6; D gene ambiguous. There are 14 residues in the CDR3. Germline lookup yields CDR1 KGHSH and CDR2 LQKENI. V gave up 3 bases and J gave up 8 bases, with 11 bases separating them. The CDR3 DNA reads TGTGCCAGCTCACCTTCCGGGTCCTATTCACCCCTCCACTTT. Residues: CASSPSGSYSPLHF. Supplemented by reference TRBV18 and TRBJ1-6, the full variable domain reads NAGVMQNPRHLVRRRGQEARLRCSPMKGHSHVYWYRQLPEEGLKFMVYLQKENIIDESGMPKERFSAEFPKEGPSILRIQQVVRGDSAAYFCASSPSGSYSPLHFGNGTRLTVT.

The chain employs TRBV28 and TRBJ1-2, with a tentative D call TRBD1 (6 bases). The V end lost 3 bases, the J end lost 7 bases, and 18 bases lay between the germline ends. Germline V gives CDR1 MDHEN, CDR2 SYDVKM. CDR3 length: 15 amino acids. The CDR3 DNA reads as TGTGCCAGCAGTTTCCCTGGGGGCAGGGCCAGTGGCTACACCTTC. Its protein is CASSFPGGRASGYTF.

This chain uses TRBV9 with TRBJ1-6; D is possibly TRBD1 (6 bases). Germline CDR1 and CDR2: SGDLS and YYNGEE. The CDR3 loop spans 16 amino acids. Trimming pared 4 bases from V and 9 bases from J, leaving 20 bases between. The CDR3 region is CASSPRDTRGFSPLHF. The CDR3 coding sequence is TGTGCCAGCAGCCCGCGGGACACCAGGGGTTTTTCACCCCTCCACTTT.

This CDR3 is CASSLDSGSTEAFF. The DNA of the CDR3 is TGTGCCAGCAGCTTAGATTCAGGGAGCACTGAAGCTTTCTTT. The chain uses TRBV7-2 and TRBJ1-1; possibly TRBD1 for D (5 bases). The CDR3 runs 14 residues. Germline values: CDR1 SGHTA, CDR2 FQGNSA. Trimming removed 1 base at V and 4 bases at J, with 10 bases between. The complete variable domain, with remaining parts taken from reference TRBV7-2 and TRBJ1-1, reads GAGVSQSPSNKVTEKGKDVELRCDPISGHTALYWYRQSLGQGLEFLIYFQGNSAPDKSGLPSDRFSAERTGGSVSTLTIQRTQQEDSAVYLCASSLDSGSTEAFFGQGTRLTVV.

The chain is built from TRBV4-1 and TRBJ2-1; perhaps TRBD2 as D (6 bases). CDR1 is MGHRA, CDR2 YSYEKL, per germline. The V end was cut by 1 base, the J end by 6 bases, with 13 bases between. CDR3 size: 15 residues. This CDR3 reads CASSQGGEVSNEQFF. CDR3 nucleotides: TGCGCCAGCAGCCAAGGCGGGGAGGTCTCCAATGAGCAGTTCTTC.

The V call is TRBV19, the J call TRBJ2-7; weak D call: TRBD1 (5 bases). V lost 3 bases, J lost 2 bases, and 8 bases lay in between. The CDR3 totals 13 residues. Germline loops: CDR1 LNHDA, CDR2 SQIVND (reference sequence). For the CDR3, the DNA is TGTGCCAGTAGTATGAAGGGGCCCTACGAGCAGTACTTC. This codes for CASSMKGPYEQYF.

The sample holds one count of this clone. The CDR3 nucleotides are TGCGCCAGCAGCCAAGTAGCCGCCAGGGGAGGAGGTCAGCCCCAGCATTTT. This gives the protein CASSQVAARGGGQPQHF. The chain uses TRBV4-1 and TRBJ1-5; perhaps TRBD1 as D (6 bases). The CDR3 has 17 amino acids. CDR1 MGHRA and CDR2 YSYEKL come from the germline V gene. V was clipped by 1 base and J by 6 bases, with 19 bases between them.

This chain links TRBV4-1 with TRBJ1-2; 7 bases line up with TRBD1. The CDR3 consists of 14 residues. Germline CDR1 reads MGHRA; CDR2 reads YSYEKL. V dropped 4 bases and J dropped 4; count of bases not matched to a gene: 6. CDR3 loop: CASSRDRDGYGYTF. The DNA for the CDR3 is TGCGCCAGCAGCCGTGACAGGGATGGCTATGGCTACACCTTC.

The chain carries TRBV28 and TRBJ2-2; the match to TRBD2 covers 9 bases. CDR3 length: 17 residues. Germline assignment: CDR1 MDHEN and CDR2 SYDVKM. V was pared by 6 bases and J by 7 bases, with 15 bases of the junction left unmatched. DNA of the CDR3: TGTGCCAGCAGAACCCCCGGACTAGCGAGCGAAGACGGGGAGCTGTTTTTT. This gives the protein CASRTPGLASEDGELFF.

The CDR3: CASSLRDRAGAGELFF. DNA of the CDR3: TGTGCCAGCAGCTTGAGGGACAGGGCAGGCGCCGGGGAGCTGTTTTTT. The chain is built from TRBV7-3 and TRBJ2-2, with TRBD1 matching 9 bases. The CDR3 sequence is 16 residues long. From germline, CDR1 is SGHTA and CDR2 FQGTGA. With 3 bases clipped from V and 6 bases from J, the junction kept 8 bases outside the gene matches.

In this sample, this clone turned up a few times. The chain is built from TRBV30 and TRBJ1-5, with 11 bases that match TRBD1. J was trimmed by 6 bases and V by 1 base; bases with no gene match: 2. There are 14 residues in the CDR3. CDR1 is GTSNPN and CDR2 is SVGIG in the germline V gene (reference sequence). The CDR3 nucleotides read TGTGCCTGGAGTGGGACAGGGGGCGGTCAGCCCCAGCATTTT. Amino acids: CAWSGTGGGQPQHF.

This chain connects TRBV20-1 to TRBJ2-7; 7 nucleotides agree with TRBD1. The length of the CDR3 is 11 residues. J was trimmed by 11 bases and V by 5 bases; bases with no gene match: 9. Germline CDR1 is DFQATT and CDR2 is SNEGSKA (reference sequence). The CDR3 bases are TGCAGTGCTCTAGAAGCCAGGGGGAAGTACTTC. Encoded protein: CSALEARGKYF.

In DNA, the CDR3 is TGCGCCAGCAGCCTCCACCCCGGGACTAGCGGGGAAGAGACCCAGTACTTC. Translated, it gives CASSLHPGTSGEETQYF. V gene TRBV4-1 combines with J gene TRBJ2-5; 13 bases match TRBD2. With V trimmed by 4 bases and J by 3 bases, 8 bases remained unmatched. In germline, CDR1 is MGHRA, CDR2 YSYEKL. The CDR3 covers 17 residues.

This chain connects TRBV2 to TRBJ2-2; 11 nucleotides line up with TRBD2. The CDR3 is made up of 15 amino acids. The V gene end was trimmed by 7 bases and the J gene end by 8 bases; junction bases not matched to a gene: 9. Germline assignment: CDR1 SNHLY and CDR2 FYNNEI. CDR3 sequence reads: CASTGLAELRGELFF. Here the CDR3 DNA reads TGTGCCAGCACGGGACTAGCGGAGCTTAGGGGGGAGCTGTTTTTT.